This TCR beta chain appears in the sequencing data of a study of cytomegalovirus exposure and HLA in healthy donors. The study's findings and limits: Near-uniform donor sequencing depth was presumed by presence/absence analyses.

This clone came up a few times. Antigen unknown. Vbeta (60) and Jbeta (13) primers were used in the PCR. Repertoires were generated with immunoSEQ multiplex PCR, while TCRdb's copy carries only in-frame clones and drops some. The sample has about 240,000 clones, roughly 78% seen once. This CDR3 contains 13 residues. Looked up from germline, CDR1 is ENHRY and CDR2 is SYGVKD. V lost 10 bases and J 2 bases, leaving 11 bases between the germline ends. Healthy bone marrow donors made up the donor group. The rearrangement uses TRBV10-3 and TRBJ2-2; D is perhaps TRBD2 (5 bases). The TCR sequence derives from a boy under 18 in good health and CMV-seronegative. Material: PBMCs. The CDR3 spells CATDRGNTGELFF. The CDR3 region has the DNA TGTGCCACAGACCGGGGAAACACCGGGGAGCTGTTTTTT.